This TCR beta chain was obtained from a study of beta chain features in type 1 diabetes. Since all of the isolated RNA was reverse transcribed, expressed TCRB transcripts were what got sequenced. The assay was immunoSEQ multiplex PCR, and TCRdb's table has in-frame clones only and misses some. The table shows fewer than 450,000 clones, with about 14% occurring only once. Study-wide results and caveats: For Type 1 diabetes patients, all four CD4+ subsets carried TCRB CDR3s that were moderately but significantly shorter.

As for this clone: What it binds is unknown. The junction departs from the called germline gene at one end, perhaps through a read error.

Germline V gene data show CDR1 as SEHNR and CDR2 as FQNEAQ (reference sequence). The CDR3 runs to 13 residues. The sequencing input was naive CD4+ T cells from blood. The chain uses TRBV7-9 and TRBJ1-1; D gene unclear. This TCR came from a woman between 18 and 30 years old with type 1 diabetes. CDR3 in amino acids: CASSFTKNTEAFF. The CDR3 bases are TGTGCTAGCAGCTTTACAAAGAACACTGAAGCTTTCTTT.